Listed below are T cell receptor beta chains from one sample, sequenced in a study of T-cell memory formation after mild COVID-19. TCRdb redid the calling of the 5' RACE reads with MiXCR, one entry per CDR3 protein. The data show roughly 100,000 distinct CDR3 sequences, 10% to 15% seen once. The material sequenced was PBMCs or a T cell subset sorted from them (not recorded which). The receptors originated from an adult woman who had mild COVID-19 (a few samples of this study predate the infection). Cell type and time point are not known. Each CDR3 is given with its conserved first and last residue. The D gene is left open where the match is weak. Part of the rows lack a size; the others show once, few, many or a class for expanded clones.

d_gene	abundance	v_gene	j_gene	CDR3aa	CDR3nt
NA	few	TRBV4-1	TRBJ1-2	CASSPLPQGKSYGYTF	TGCGCCAGCAGCCCACTCCCCCAGGGAAAGAGCTATGGCTACACCTTC
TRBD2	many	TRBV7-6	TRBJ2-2	CASSLGGSGGATGELFF	TGTGCCAGCAGCTTAGGAGGTAGCGGGGGAGCTACCGGGGAGCTGTTTTTT
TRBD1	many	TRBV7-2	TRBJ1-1	CASSVWTGDTEAFF	TGTGCCAGCAGCGTATGGACAGGGGACACTGAAGCTTTCTTT
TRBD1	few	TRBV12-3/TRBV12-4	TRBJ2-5	CASSYRDSKETQYF	TGTGCCAGCAGTTACCGGGACAGCAAAGAGACCCAGTACTTC
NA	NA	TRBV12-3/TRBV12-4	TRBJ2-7	CASSRGLTGFSYEQYF	TGTGCCAGCAGTCGGGGGCTGACAGGGTTCAGCTACGAGCAGTACTTC
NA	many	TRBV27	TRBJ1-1	CASSLGGEGTEAFF	TGTGCCAGCAGTTTAGGGGGGGAAGGCACTGAAGCTTTCTTT
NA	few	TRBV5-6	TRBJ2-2	CASSLSPSNTGELFF	TGTGCCAGCAGCTTGTCCCCTAGCAACACCGGGGAGCTGTTTTTT
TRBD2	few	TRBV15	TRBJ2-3	CATSLTSGYTDTQYF	TGTGCCACCAGCCTAACTAGCGGATACACAGATACGCAGTATTTT
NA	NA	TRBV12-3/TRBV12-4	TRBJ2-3	CASSFPAWTSTDTQYF	TGTGCCAGCAGTTTCCCCGCCTGGACTAGCACAGATACGCAGTATTTT
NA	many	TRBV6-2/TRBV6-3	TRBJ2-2	CASSYPRGRNRSTGELFF	TGTGCCAGCAGTTACCCCAGGGGACGGAACCGATCTACCGGGGAGCTGTTTTTT
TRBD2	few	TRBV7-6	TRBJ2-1	CASSPSGLGVNEQFF	TGTGCCAGCAGCCCCAGTGGACTAGGCGTCAATGAGCAGTTCTTC
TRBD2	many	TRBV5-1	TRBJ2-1	CASSLHPGERGGYNEQFF	TGCGCCAGCAGCTTGCACCCGGGAGAGCGGGGGGGTTACAATGAGCAGTTCTTC
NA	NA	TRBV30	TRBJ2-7	CAWSQQSYEQYF	TGTGCCTGGAGTCAACAGTCCTACGAGCAGTACTTC
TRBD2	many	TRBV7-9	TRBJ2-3	CASSPVLTSGEVGTDTQYF	TGTGCCAGCAGCCCAGTCCTGACTAGCGGGGAGGTTGGCACAGATACGCAGTATTTT
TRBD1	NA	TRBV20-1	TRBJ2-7	CSARDKYRGSYEQYF	TGCAGTGCTAGAGATAAGTACAGGGGCTCCTACGAGCAGTACTTC
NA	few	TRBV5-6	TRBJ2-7	CASSLGPGSSYEQYF	TGTGCCAGCAGCTTGGGGCCCGGGAGCTCCTACGAGCAGTACTTC
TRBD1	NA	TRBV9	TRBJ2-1	CASSVEDRGLFSYNEQFF	TGTGCCAGCAGCGTAGAGGACAGGGGGTTGTTTTCCTACAATGAGCAGTTCTTC
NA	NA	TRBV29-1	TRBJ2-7	CSVLDGYERYF	TGCAGCGTCTTGGACGGATACGAGCGGTACTTC
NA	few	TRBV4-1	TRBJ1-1	CASSPRPGTGITEAFF	TGCGCCAGCAGCCCACGACCCGGGACGGGGATCACTGAAGCTTTCTTT
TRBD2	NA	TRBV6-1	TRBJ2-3	CASSEEIAGPDTQYF	TGTGCCAGCAGTGAAGAAATAGCGGGGCCAGATACGCAGTATTTT
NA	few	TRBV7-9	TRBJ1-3	CASSPTREDTIYF	TGTGCCAGCAGCCCCACCAGGGAGGATACCATATATTTT
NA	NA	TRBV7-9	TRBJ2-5	CASSLGLGGPQETQYF	TGTGCCAGCAGCTTAGGGTTGGGAGGACCTCAAGAGACCCAGTACTTC
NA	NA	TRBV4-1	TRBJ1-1	CASSQGDRNTEAFF	TGCGCCAGCAGCCAAGGTGACAGGAACACTGAAGCTTTCTTT
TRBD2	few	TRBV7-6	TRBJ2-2	CASSPLAENTGELFF	TGTGCCAGCAGCCCACTAGCGGAGAACACCGGGGAGCTGTTTTTT
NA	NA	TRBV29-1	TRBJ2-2	CSIREDTGELFF	TGCAGCATAAGGGAGGACACCGGGGAGCTGTTTTTT
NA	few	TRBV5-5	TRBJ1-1	CASSLNVGLNTEAFF	TGTGCCAGCAGCTTGAACGTTGGCTTGAACACTGAAGCTTTCTTT
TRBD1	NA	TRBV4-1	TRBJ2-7	CASSPLPRGTYEQYF	TGCGCCAGCAGCCCGCTCCCCAGGGGGACCTACGAGCAGTACTTC
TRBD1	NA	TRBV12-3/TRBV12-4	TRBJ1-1	CASRTGLGDTEAFF	TGTGCCAGCAGGACAGGGTTGGGGGACACTGAAGCTTTCTTT
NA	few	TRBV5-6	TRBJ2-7	CASSSGGRPTYEQYF	TGTGCCAGCAGCTCGGGGGGCAGACCCACCTACGAGCAGTACTTC
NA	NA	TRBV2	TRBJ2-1	CASAPGQRNEQFF	TGTGCCAGCGCCCCGGGACAACGGAATGAGCAGTTCTTC
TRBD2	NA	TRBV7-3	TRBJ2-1	CASSLQGLAGWPSYNEQFF	TGTGCCAGCAGCTTACAGGGCCTAGCGGGGTGGCCCTCCTACAATGAGCAGTTCTTC
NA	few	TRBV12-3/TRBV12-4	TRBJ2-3	CASRGSTSTDTQYF	TGTGCCAGCAGAGGGTCGACAAGCACAGATACGCAGTATTTT
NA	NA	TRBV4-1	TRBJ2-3	CASSPGSPPIADTQYF	TGCGCCAGCAGCCCCGGGTCTCCACCTATCGCAGATACGCAGTATTTT
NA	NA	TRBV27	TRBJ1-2	CASSFSSSPVDGYTF	TGTGCCAGCAGTTTTTCAAGTTCCCCCGTAGACGGCTACACCTTC
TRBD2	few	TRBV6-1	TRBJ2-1	CASSETASGYNEQFF	TGTGCCAGCAGTGAAACGGCTAGCGGCTACAATGAGCAGTTCTTC
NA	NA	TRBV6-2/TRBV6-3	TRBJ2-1	CASSFEGFWNEQFF	TGTGCCAGCAGTTTTGAAGGGTTTTGGAATGAGCAGTTCTTC
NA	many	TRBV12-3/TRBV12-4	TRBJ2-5	CASSPTGPQETQYF	TGTGCCAGCAGTCCGACGGGTCCCCAAGAGACCCAGTACTTC
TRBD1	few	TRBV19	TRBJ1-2	CAIKETGSNYGYTF	TGTGCCATAAAGGAGACAGGGAGTAACTATGGCTACACCTTC
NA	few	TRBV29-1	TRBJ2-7	CSVRFWGDSADSYEQYF	TGCAGCGTCAGGTTCTGGGGGGATTCGGCGGACTCCTACGAGCAGTACTTC
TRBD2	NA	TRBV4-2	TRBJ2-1	CASSQDGTSGGFDNEQFF	TGTGCCAGCAGCCAAGATGGGACTAGCGGGGGGTTCGACAATGAGCAGTTCTTC
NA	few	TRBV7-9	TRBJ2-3	CASSILEPEGTQYF	TGTGCCAGCAGCATCCTTGAGCCAGAGGGTACGCAGTATTTT
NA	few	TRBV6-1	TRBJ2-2	CASSEVVGNTGELFF	TGTGCCAGCAGTGAAGTAGTAGGGAACACCGGGGAGCTGTTTTTT
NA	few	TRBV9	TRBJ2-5	CASSVDFGGFETQYF	TGTGCCAGCAGCGTAGATTTCGGGGGATTTGAGACCCAGTACTTC
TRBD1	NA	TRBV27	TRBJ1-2	CASSRNDRAWYGYTF	TGTGCCAGCAGTCGTAATGACAGGGCTTGGTATGGCTACACCTTC
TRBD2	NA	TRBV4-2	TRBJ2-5	CASSQERGNQETQYF	TGTGCCAGCAGCCAAGAGCGGGGGAACCAAGAGACCCAGTACTTC
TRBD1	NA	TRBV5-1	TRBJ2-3	CASSAGQGGTDTQYF	TGCGCCAGCAGCGCCGGACAGGGGGGAACAGATACGCAGTATTTT
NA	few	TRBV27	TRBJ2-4	CASSLDSLNKNIQYF	TGTGCCAGCAGTTTAGACAGTCTTAACAAAAACATTCAGTACTTC
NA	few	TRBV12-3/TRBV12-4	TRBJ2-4	CASSPPSLAKNIQYF	TGTGCCAGCAGTCCTCCATCCTTAGCCAAAAACATTCAGTACTTC